The 2 T cell receptor beta chains given below trace back to one sample, sequenced in a study of blood T cell repertoires in COVID-19 (TCRdb year 2020). Library construction relied on the immunoSEQ multiplex PCR assay. Held by TCRdb, this immuneACCESS table contains in-frame sequences only and omits some clones. Under half of the omission traces to an unresolved V gene where checked; the cause of the rest is unknown. The sample table shows tens of thousands of clones, and around 85% are seen once. Approximately 25% of the sample is held by the ten biggest clonotypes. The sample was peripheral blood. Source of these receptors: a human donor with acute or convalescent COVID-19. The donor label of this sample is uncertain.

The gene calls are TRBV5-4 and TRBJ1-2, with 9 positions matching TRBD1. The CDR3 loop spans 13 amino acids. The germline gives CDR1 SGHNT, CDR2 YYREEE (reference sequence). V was pared by 3 bases and J by 8 bases, with 5 bases of the junction left unmatched. The CDR3 DNA reads as TGTGCCAGCAGCTCACAGGGGGCTCGGGGCTACACCTTC. This translates into CASSSQGARGYTF.

This chain joins TRBV7-8 and TRBJ1-3; D is unclear. This CDR3 is 13 amino acids long. The germline gives CDR1 SGHVS, CDR2 FQNEAQ. V was trimmed by 6 bases and J by 4 bases, leaving 10 bases between them. CDR3 sequence (DNA): TGTGCCAGCAGTCGTGGCGGCGGAAACACCATATATTTT. Translating gives CASSRGGGNTIYF.